This T cell receptor (beta chain) was captured in a study of vaccination and CD4 T cells after COVID-19. The overall study: Stimulation of cells relied on overlapping spike peptides derived from SARS-CoV-2, HCoV-NL63, HCoV-OC43 and HCoV-229E.

This sample's treatment: roughly ten-day PBMC culture with coronavirus spike peptide pools or control peptides (ViraFEST assay). ViraFEST stimulated the growth of antigen-specific T cells using peptide pools and subsequently profiled their TCRs by sequencing. Details on this clonotype: Its antigen is undetermined.

V was trimmed by 7 bases and J by 7 bases, leaving 16 bases between them. The CDR3 is made up of 14 amino acids. Germline V gives CDR1 MNHEY, CDR2 SMNVEV (reference sequence). Cultured CD4+ T-cell DNA underwent Oncomine TCR Beta short-read sequencing. Genomic DNA from cultured CD4+ T cells was extracted. TCRdb used MiXCR to reprocess the PCR reads, holding one entry per CDR3 protein. The sample records a few thousand distinct CDR3 sequences, 20% to 25% being singletons. This clonotype originated in a human donor who had recovered from COVID-19. The chain recombines TRBV27 with TRBJ2-2, with a weak D call TRBD1 (6 bases). Sequencing used CD4+ T cells from blood, cultured in vitro, obtained after SARS-CoV-2 vaccination. The CDR3 protein is CASKWAPRGGELFF. DNA of the CDR3: TGTGCCAGCAAATGGGCGCCCAGGGGCGGGGAGCTGTTTTTT.